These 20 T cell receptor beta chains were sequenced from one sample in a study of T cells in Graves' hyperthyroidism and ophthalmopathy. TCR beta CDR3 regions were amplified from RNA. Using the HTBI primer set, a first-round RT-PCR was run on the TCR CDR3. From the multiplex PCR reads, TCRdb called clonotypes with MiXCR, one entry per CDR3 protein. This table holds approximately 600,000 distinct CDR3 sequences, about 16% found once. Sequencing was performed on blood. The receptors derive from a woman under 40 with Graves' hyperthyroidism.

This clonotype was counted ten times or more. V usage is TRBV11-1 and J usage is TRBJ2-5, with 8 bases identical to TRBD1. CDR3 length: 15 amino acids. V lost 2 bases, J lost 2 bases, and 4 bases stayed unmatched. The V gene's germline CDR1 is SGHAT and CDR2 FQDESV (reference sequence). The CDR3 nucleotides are TGTGCCAGCAGCTTATCAGGGGGCCTACAAGAGACCCAGTACTTC. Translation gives CASSLSGGLQETQYF.

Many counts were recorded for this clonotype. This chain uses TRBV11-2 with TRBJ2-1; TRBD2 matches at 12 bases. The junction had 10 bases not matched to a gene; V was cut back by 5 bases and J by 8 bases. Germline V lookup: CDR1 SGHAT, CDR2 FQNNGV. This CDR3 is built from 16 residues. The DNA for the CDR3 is TGTGCCAGCAGCCCGCATGGGACTAGCGGGTTTGATGAGCAGTTCTTC. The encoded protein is CASSPHGTSGFDEQFF.

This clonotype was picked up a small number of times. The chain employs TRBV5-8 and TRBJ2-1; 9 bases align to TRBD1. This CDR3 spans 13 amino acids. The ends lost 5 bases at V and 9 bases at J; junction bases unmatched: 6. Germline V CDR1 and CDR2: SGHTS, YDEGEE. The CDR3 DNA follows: TGTGCCAGCAGGTCACAGGGGGCCGGTGAGCAGTTCTTC. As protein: CASRSQGAGEQFF.

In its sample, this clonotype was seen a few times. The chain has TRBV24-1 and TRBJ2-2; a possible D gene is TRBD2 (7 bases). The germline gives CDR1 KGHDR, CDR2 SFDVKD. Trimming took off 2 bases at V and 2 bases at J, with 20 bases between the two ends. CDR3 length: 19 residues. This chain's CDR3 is CATSDWGGRNVDNTGELFF. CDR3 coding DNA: TGTGCCACCAGTGATTGGGGGGGGCGAAACGTCGATAACACCGGGGAGCTGTTTTTT.

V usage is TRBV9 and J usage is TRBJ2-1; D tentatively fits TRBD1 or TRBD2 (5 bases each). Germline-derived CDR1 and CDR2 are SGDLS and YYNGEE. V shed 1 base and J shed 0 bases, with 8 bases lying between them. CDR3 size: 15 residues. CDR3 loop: CASSVRDPSYNEQFF. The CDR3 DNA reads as TGTGCCAGCAGCGTACGGGACCCCTCCTACAATGAGCAGTTCTTC.

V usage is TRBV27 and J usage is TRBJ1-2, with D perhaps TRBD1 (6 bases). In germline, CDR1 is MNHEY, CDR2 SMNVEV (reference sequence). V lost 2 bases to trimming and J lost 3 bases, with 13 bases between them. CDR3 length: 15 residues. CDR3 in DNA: TGTGCCAGCAGTTTAAATTTCAGGGGTGACTATGGCTACACCTTC. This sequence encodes CASSLNFRGDYGYTF.

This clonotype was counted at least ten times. As DNA, the CDR3 is TGTGCCAGCAGCTTAAGTTATAGGCCGGGGGAGACCCAGTACTTC. It encodes CASSLSYRPGETQYF. This sequence joins TRBV13 and TRBJ2-5; the D gene is possibly TRBD2 (5 bases). Germline values: CDR1 PRHDT, CDR2 FYEKMQ (reference sequence). Trimming removed 2 bases at V and 5 bases at J, with 15 bases between. The CDR3 totals 15 residues. The full variable domain, completed using reference TRBV13 and TRBJ2-5, is AAGVIQSPRHLIKEKRETATLKCYPIPRHDTVYWYQQGPGQDPQFLISFYEKMQSDKGSIPDRFSAQQFSDYHSELNMSSLELGDSALYFCASSLSYRPGETQYFGPGTRLLVL.

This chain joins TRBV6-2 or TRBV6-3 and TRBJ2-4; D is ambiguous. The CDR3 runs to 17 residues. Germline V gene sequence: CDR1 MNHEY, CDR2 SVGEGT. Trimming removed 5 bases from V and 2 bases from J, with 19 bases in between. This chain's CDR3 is CASSPYSDDTTKNIQYF. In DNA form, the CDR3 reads TGTGCCAGCAGTCCTTACTCCGACGACACGACCAAAAACATTCAGTACTTC.

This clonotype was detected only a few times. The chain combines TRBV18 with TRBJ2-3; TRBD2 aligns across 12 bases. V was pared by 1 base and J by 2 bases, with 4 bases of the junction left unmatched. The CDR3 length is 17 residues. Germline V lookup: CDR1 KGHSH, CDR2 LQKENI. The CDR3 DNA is TGTGCCAGCTCACCACAGACTAGCGGGAGTCTCACAGATACGCAGTATTTT. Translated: CASSPQTSGSLTDTQYF.

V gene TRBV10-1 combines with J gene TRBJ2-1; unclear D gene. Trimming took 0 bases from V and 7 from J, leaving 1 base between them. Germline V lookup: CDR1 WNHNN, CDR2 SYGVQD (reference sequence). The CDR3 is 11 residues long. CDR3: CASSESNEQFF. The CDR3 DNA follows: TGCGCCAGCAGTGAGTCGAATGAGCAGTTCTTC.

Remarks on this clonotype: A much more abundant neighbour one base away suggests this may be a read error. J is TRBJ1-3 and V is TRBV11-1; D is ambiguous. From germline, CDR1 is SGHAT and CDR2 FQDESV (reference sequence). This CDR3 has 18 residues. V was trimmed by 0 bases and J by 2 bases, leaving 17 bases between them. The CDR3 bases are TGTGCCAGCAGCTTAGCAGATCGACCGCCCTACACTGGAAACACCATATATTTT. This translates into CASSLADRPPYTGNTIYF.

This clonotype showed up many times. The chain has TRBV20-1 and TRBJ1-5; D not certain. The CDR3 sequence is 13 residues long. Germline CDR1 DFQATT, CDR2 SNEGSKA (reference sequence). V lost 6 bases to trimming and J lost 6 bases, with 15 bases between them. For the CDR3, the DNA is TGCAGTGCCAGGAATTACGAAGGTCAGCCCCAGCATTTT. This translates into CSARNYEGQPQHF.

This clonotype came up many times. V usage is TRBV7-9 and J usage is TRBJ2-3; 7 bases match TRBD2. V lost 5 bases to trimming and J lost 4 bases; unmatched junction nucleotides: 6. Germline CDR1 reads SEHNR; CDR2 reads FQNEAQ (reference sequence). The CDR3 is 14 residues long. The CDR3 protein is CASSQGLGADTQYF. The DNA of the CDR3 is TGTGCCAGCAGCCAAGGACTAGGAGCAGATACGCAGTATTTT. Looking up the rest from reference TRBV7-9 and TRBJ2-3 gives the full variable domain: DTGVSQNPRHKITKRGQNVTFRCDPISEHNRLYWYRQTLGQGPEFLTYFQNEAQLEKSRLLSDRFSAERPKGSFSTLEIQRTEQGDSAMYLCASSQGLGADTQYFGPGTRLTVL.

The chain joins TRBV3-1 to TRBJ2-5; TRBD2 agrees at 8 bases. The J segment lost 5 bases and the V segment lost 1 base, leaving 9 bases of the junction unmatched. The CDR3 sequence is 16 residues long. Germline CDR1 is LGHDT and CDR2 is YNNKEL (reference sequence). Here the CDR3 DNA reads TGTGCCAGCAGCCAAGGGGGGAGCGGGAGCTGGGAGACCCAGTACTTC. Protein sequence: CASSQGGSGSWETQYF.

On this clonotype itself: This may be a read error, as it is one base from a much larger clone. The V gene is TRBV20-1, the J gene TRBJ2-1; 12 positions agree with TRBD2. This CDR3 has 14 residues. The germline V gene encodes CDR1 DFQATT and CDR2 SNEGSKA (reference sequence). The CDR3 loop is CSALTSGRGNEQLF. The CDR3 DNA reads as TGCAGTGCTTTGACTAGCGGGAGAGGCAATGAGCAGCTCTTC.

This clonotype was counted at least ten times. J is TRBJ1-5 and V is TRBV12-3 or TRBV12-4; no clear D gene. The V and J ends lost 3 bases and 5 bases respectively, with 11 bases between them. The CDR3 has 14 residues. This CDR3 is CASSFSTYHQPQHF. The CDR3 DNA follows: TGTGCCAGCAGTTTTTCGACCTACCATCAGCCCCAGCATTTT.

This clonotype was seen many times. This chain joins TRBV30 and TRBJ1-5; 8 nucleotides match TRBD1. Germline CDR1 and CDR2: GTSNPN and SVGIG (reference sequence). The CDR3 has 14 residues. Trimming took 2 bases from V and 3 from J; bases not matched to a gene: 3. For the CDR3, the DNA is TGTGCCTGGAGTACGGGACAGGTCAATCAGCCCCAGCATTTT. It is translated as CAWSTGQVNQPQHF.

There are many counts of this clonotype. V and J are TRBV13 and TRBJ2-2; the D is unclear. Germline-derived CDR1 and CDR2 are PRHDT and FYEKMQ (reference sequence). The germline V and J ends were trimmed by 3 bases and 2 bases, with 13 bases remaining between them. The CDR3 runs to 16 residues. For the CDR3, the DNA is TGTGCCAGCAGCTTCTGGACCGAAGATAACACCGGGGAGCTGTTTTTT. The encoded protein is CASSFWTEDNTGELFF.

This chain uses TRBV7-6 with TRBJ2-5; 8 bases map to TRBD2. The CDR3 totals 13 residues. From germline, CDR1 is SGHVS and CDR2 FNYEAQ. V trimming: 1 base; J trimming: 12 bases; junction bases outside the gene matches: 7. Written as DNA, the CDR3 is TGTGCCAGCAGCTTAGAACCGGGAGGGATCAAGTACTTC. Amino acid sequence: CASSLEPGGIKYF.

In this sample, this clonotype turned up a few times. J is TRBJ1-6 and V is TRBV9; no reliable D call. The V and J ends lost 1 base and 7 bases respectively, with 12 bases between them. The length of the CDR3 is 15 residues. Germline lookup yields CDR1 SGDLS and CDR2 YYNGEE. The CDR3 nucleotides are TGTGCCAGCAGCGTAAATCCGGTCGGGAATTCACCCCTCCACTTT. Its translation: CASSVNPVGNSPLHF.